One and the same sample provided the 5 T cell receptor beta chains below, sequenced in a study of T cells in Graves' hyperthyroidism and ophthalmopathy. The source material, RNA transcripts, was used to amplify TCR beta CDR3 regions. HTBI primers were used for first-round RT-PCR of the TCR CDR3. TCRdb reanalysed the multiplex PCR reads using MiXCR and keeps one entry per CDR3 protein. The sample records fewer than 650,000 distinct CDR3 sequences, around 43% being singletons. Sequencing was done on a sample of peripheral blood or thyroid tissue (not recorded which). These receptors were obtained from an adult woman with Graves' disease, either hyperthyroidism or ophthalmopathy (not recorded which).

Turning to this clonotype: Given the absence of the conserved phenylalanine or tryptophan at the CDR3 end, a read error is likely. This chain uses TRBV19 with TRBJ1-5; 9 nucleotides agree with TRBD1. Per the germline V gene, CDR1 is LNHDA and CDR2 is SQIVND (reference sequence). This CDR3 contains 16 residues. V shed 0 bases, J shed 4 bases, and the junction held 4 bases outside the gene matches. This CDR3 reads CASSIDGTGRNQPQHL. CDR3 DNA sequence: TGTGCCAGTAGTATAGACGGGACAGGGAGGAATCAGCCCCAGCATCTT.

The chain joins TRBV2 to TRBJ1-5; D is possibly TRBD1 (5 bases). Trimming stripped 7 bases from V and 3 bases from J, with 10 bases between. The CDR3 length is 13 residues. CDR1 and CDR2 from the germline V gene are SNHLY and FYNNEI. Here the CDR3 DNA reads TGTGCCAGCAACCCTGGACACAATCAGCCCCAGCATTTT. This sequence encodes CASNPGHNQPQHF.

The chain combines TRBV6-1 with TRBJ1-2; 7 bases line up with TRBD1. In germline, CDR1 is MNHNS, CDR2 SASEGT. Trimming at V came to 0 bases and at J to 2 bases, leaving 6 bases not matched to a gene. This CDR3 comprises 16 residues. The CDR3 region has the DNA TGTGCCAGCAGTGAAGCGAGACAGGGTTTCAACTATGGCTACACCTTC. Amino acid sequence: CASSEARQGFNYGYTF.

The chain is built from TRBV15 and TRBJ2-7, with 9 nucleotides matching TRBD2. This CDR3 region has 16 residues. V gave up 0 bases and J gave up 4 bases; unmatched junction bases: 7. Germline CDR1 reads LNHNV; CDR2 reads YYDKDF (reference sequence). CDR3 sequence reads: CATSRDLVAGAYEQYF. The CDR3 DNA sequence: TGTGCCACCAGCAGAGATTTGGTAGCGGGAGCGTACGAGCAGTACTTC.

This chain joins TRBV15 and TRBJ2-7; tentatively, D is TRBD1 (6 bases). The V end lost 0 bases, the J end lost 4 bases, and 16 bases lay between the germline ends. This CDR3 region has 16 residues. Germline lookup yields CDR1 LNHNV and CDR2 YYDKDF (reference sequence). The CDR3 DNA reads TGTGCCACCAGCAGAGATCAGACAGGCGTGGGGTACGAGCAGTACTTC. Protein: CATSRDQTGVGYEQYF.